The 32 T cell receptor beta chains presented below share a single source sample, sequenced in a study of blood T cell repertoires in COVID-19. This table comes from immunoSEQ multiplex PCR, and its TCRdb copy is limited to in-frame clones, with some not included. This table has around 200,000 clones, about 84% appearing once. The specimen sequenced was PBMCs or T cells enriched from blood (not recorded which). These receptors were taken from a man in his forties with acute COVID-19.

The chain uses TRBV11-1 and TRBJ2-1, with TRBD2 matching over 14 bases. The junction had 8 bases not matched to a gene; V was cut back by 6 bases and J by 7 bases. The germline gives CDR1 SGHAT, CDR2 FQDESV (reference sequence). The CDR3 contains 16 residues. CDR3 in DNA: TGTGCCAGCAGACCACCGGGACTAGCGGGAGAAAATGAGCAGTTCTTC. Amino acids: CASRPPGLAGENEQFF.

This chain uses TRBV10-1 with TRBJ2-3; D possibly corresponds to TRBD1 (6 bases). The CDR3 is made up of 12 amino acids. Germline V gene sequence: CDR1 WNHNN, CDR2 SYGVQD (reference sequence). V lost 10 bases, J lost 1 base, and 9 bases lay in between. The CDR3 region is CATRQGTDTQYF. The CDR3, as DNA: TGCGCCACCCGACAGGGCACAGATACGCAGTATTTT.

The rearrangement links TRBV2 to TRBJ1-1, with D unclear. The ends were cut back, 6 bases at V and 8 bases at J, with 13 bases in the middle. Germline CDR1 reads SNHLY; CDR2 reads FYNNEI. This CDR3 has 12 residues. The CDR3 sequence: CASSRDEGEAFF. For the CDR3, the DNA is TGTGCCAGCAGCCGGGATGAAGGGGAAGCTTTCTTT.

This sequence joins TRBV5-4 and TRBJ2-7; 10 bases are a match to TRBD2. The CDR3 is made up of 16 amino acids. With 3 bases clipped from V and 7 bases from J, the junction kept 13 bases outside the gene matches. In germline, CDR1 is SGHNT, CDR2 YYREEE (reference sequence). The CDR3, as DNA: TGTGCCAGCAGCTCGCTCCTGAGCGGGAGGGCCAGGGAGCAGTACTTC. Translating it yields CASSSLLSGRAREQYF.

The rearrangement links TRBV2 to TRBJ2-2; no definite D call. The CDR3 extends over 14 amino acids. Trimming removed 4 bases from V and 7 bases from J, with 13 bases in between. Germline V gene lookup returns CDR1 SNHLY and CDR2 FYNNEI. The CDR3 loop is CASSGLAMGGELFF. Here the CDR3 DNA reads TGTGCCAGCAGTGGGTTAGCCATGGGCGGGGAGCTGTTTTTT.

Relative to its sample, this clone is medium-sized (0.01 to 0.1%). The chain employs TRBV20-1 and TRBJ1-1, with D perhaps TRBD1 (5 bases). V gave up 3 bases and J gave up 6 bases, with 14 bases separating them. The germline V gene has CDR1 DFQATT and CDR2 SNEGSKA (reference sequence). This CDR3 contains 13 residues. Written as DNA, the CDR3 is TGCAGTGCTAGTGGCGTAGGGGAAGCTGAAGCTTTCTTT. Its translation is CSASGVGEAEAFF.

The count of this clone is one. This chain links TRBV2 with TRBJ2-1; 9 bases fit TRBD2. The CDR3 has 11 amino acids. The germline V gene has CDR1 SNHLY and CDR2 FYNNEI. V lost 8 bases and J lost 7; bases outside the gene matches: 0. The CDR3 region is CASLAGNEQFF. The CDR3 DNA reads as TGTGCCAGCCTAGCGGGGAATGAGCAGTTCTTC.

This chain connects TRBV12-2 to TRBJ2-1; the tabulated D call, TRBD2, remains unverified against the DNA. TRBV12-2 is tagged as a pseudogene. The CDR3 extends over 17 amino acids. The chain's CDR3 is CASRLARWREDYNEQFF. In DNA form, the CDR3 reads TGTGCAAGTCGCTTAGCGAGATGGAGGGAGGATTACAATGAGCAGTTCTTC.

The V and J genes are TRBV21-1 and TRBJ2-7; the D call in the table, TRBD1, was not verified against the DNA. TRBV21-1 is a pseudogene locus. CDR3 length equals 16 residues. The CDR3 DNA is TGTGCCAGCAGCAAAGTTTATGGGACAGGGGACTACGAGCAGTACTTC. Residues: CASSKVYGTGDYEQYF.

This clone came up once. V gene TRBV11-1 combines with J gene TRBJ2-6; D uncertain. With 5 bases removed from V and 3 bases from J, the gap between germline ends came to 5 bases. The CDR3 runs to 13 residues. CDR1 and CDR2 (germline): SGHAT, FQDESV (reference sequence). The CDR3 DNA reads TGTGCCAGCAGCCCCTTTGGGGCCAACGTCCTGACTTTC. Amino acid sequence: CASSPFGANVLTF.

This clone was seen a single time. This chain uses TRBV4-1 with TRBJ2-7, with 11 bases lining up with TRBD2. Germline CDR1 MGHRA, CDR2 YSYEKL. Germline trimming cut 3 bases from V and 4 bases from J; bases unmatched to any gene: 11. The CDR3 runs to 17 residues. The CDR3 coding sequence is TGCGCCAGCAGCCAGGCATATCTAGCGGGAGGTTCATACGAGCAGTACTTC. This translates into CASSQAYLAGGSYEQYF.

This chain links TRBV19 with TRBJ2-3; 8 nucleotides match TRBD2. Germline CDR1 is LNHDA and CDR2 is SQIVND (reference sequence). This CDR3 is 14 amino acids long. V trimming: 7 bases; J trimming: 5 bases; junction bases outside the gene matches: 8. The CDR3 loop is CASTPNRGGDTQYF. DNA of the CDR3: TGTGCCAGTACTCCGAACCGGGGGGGAGATACGCAGTATTTT.

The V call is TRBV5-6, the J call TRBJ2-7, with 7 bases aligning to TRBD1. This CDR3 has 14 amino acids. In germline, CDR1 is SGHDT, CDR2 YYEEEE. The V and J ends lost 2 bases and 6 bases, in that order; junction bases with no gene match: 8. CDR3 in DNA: TGTGCCAGCAGCTTACAGGGGTTACTCCGCGAGCAGTACTTC. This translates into CASSLQGLLREQYF. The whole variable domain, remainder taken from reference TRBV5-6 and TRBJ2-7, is DAGVTQSPTHLIKTRGQQVTLRCSPKSGHDTVSWYQQALGQGPQFIFQYYEEEERQRGNFPDRFSGHQFPNYSSELNVNALLLGDSALYLCASSLQGLLREQYFGPGTRLTVT.

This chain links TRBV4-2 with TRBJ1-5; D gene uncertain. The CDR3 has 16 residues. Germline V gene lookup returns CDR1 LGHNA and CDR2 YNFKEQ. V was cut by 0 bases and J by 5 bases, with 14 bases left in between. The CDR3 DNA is TGTGCCAGCAGCCAAGAGGCGTCGCGCCGGGATCAGCCCCAGCATTTT. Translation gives CASSQEASRRDQPQHF.

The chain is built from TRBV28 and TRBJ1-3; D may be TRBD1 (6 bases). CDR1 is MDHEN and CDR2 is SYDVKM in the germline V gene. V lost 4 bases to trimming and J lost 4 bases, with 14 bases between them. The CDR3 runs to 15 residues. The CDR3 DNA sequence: TGTGCCAGCAGTTCCTCGACAGGATCAGGAAACACCATATATTTT. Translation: CASSSSTGSGNTIYF.

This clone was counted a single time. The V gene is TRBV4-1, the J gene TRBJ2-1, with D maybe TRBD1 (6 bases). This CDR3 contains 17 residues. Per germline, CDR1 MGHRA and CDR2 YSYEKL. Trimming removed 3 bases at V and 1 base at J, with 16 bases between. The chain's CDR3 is CASSQAIQGLSYNEQFF. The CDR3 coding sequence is TGCGCCAGCAGCCAGGCGATTCAGGGGTTATCCTACAATGAGCAGTTCTTC.

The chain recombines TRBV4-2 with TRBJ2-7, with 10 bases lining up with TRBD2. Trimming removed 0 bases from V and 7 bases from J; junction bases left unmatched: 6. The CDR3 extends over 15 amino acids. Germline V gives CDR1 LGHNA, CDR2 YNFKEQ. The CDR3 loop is CASSQDGTSAEEQYF. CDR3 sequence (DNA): TGTGCCAGCAGCCAAGACGGGACTAGCGCAGAAGAGCAGTACTTC.

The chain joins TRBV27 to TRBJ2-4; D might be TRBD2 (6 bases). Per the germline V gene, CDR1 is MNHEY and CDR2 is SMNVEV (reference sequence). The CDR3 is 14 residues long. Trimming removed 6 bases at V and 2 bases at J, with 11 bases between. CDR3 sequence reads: CASSPRGSKNIQYF. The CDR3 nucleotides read TGTGCCAGCAGCCCCCGGGGGTCCAAAAACATTCAGTACTTC.

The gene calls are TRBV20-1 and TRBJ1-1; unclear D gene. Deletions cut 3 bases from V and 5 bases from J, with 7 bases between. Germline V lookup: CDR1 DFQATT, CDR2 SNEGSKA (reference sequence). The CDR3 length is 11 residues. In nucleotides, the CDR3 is TGCAGTGCTAGGGCCCCTACTGAAGCTTTCTTT. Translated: CSARAPTEAFF.

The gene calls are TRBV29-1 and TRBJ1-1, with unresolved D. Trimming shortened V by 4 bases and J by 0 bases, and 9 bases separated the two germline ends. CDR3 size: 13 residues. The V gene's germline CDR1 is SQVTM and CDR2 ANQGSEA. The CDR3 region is CSVGNSMNTEAFF. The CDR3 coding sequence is TGCAGCGTTGGGAATAGCATGAACACTGAAGCTTTCTTT.

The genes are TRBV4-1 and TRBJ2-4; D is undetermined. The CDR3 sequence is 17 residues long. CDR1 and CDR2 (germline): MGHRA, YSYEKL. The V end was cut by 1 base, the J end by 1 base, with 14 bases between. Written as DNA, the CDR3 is TGCGCCAGCAGCCAAGTACCCGCTGCGGTCGCCAAAAACATTCAGTACTTC. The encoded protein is CASSQVPAAVAKNIQYF.

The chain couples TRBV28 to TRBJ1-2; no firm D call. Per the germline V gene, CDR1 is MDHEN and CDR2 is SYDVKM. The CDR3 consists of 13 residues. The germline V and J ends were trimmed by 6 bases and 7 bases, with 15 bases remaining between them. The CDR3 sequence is CASRTQRRAGYTF. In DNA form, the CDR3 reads TGTGCCAGCAGAACCCAGAGGAGGGCTGGCTACACCTTC.

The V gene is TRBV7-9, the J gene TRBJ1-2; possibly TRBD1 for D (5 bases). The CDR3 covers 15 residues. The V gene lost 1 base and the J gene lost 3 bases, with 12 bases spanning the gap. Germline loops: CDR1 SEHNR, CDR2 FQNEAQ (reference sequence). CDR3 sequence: CASSLDAGFYYGYTF. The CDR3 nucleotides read TGTGCCAGCAGCTTAGATGCAGGGTTCTACTATGGCTACACCTTC.

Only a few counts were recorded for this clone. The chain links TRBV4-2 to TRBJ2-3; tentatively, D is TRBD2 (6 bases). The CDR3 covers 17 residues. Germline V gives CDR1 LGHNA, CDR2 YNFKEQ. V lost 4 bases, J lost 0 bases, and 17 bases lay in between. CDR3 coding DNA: TGTGCCAGCAGCCCGCTGGGACTTGAGACTAGCACAGATACGCAGTATTTT. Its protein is CASSPLGLETSTDTQYF.

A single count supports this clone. Written as DNA, the CDR3 is TGTGCCAGCAGCCCGATACAGGGCTACTCTGGAAACACCATATATTTT. Its protein product is CASSPIQGYSGNTIYF. This rearrangement joins TRBV7-9 to TRBJ1-3; TRBD1 might be the D (6 bases). The CDR3 has 16 residues. Trimming left V 5 bases short and J 0 bases short, with 14 bases between. In germline, CDR1 is SEHNR, CDR2 FQNEAQ (reference sequence).

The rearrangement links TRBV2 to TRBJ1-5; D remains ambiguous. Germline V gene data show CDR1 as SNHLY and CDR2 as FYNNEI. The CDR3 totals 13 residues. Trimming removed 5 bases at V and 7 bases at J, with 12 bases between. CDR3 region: CASSTEAHQPQHF. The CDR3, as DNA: TGTGCCAGCAGTACGGAGGCACACCAGCCCCAGCATTTT.

The CDR3 DNA reads TGTGCCAGCAGCCCACAGGGGGCACGCACCGGGGAGCTGTTTTTT. As protein: CASSPQGARTGELFF. This chain uses TRBV11-1 with TRBJ2-2, with 9 bases aligning to TRBD1. Unmatched junction bases numbered 5, after V lost 5 bases and J lost 4 bases. The germline CDR1 and CDR2 sequences are SGHAT and FQDESV (reference sequence). This CDR3 region has 15 residues.

The CDR3 nucleotides are TGTGCCAGCTCCCTGGGACAGCTGCACGATGAGCAGTTCTTC. Its translation: CASSLGQLHDEQFF. The V and J genes are TRBV18 and TRBJ2-1; 7 nucleotides align to TRBD1. The CDR3 is made up of 14 amino acids. The V gene's germline CDR1 is KGHSH and CDR2 LQKENI. Losses at the gene ends were 6 bases for V and 8 bases for J; bases not matched to a gene: 10.

This chain's CDR3 is CASSPETGAYEQYF. For the CDR3, the DNA is TGTGCCAGCAGCCCAGAGACAGGGGCATACGAGCAGTACTTC. This rearrangement joins TRBV5-4 to TRBJ2-7; 8 bases are a match to TRBD1. Per germline, CDR1 SGHNT and CDR2 YYREEE (reference sequence). The V gene end was trimmed by 4 bases and the J gene end by 4 bases; junction bases not matched to a gene: 7. The CDR3 runs 14 residues.

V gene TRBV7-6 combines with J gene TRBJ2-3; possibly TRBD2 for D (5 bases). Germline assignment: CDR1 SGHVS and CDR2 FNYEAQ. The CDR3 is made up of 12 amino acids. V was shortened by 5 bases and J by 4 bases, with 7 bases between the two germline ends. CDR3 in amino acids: CASSPGADTQYF. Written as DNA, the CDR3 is TGTGCCAGCAGCCCCGGGGCAGATACGCAGTATTTT.

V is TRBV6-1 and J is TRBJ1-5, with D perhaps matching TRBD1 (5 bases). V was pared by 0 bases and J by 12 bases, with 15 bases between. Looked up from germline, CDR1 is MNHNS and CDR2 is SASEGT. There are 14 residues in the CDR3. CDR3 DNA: TGTGCCAGCAGTGAAGCATCTCAGGGACTTCTCCAGCATTTT. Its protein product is CASSEASQGLLQHF.

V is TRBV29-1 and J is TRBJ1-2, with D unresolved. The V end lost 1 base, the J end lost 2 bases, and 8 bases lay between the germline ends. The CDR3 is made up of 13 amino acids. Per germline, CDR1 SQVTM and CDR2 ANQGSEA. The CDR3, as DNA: TGCAGCGTTGAAGGGGGAGGAAACTATGGCTACACCTTC. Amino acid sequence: CSVEGGGNYGYTF. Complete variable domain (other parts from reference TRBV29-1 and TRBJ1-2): SAVISQKPSRDICQRGTSLTIQCQVDSQVTMMFWYRQQPGQSLTLIATANQGSEATYESGFVIDKFPISRPNLTFSTLTVSNMSPEDSSIYLCSVEGGGNYGYTFGSGTRLTVV.